The present TCR beta chain was sequenced within a study of blood T cell repertoires in COVID-19. In the study overall: Samples came from the United States, Italy and Spain, spanning acute and convalescent COVID-19.

The age range of participants was about 18 to 100 years, with residence in more than 20 US areas. In regard to this clone: One end of the junction does not line up with germline, which may come from a read error.

Clones were read by immunoSEQ multiplex PCR, and TCRdb kept only the in-frame ones, dropping some. The sample shows under 500,000 clones, about 90% of them seen only once. Germline CDR1 is LNHDA and CDR2 is SQIVND (reference sequence). The CDR3 has 20 residues. The chain employs TRBV19 and TRBJ2-2, with a possible D match to TRBD1 (6 bases). The sequence was obtained from a woman younger than 35 with acute COVID-19. The source material was PBMCs or T cells enriched from blood (not recorded which). CDR3 in DNA: TGTGCCAGTAGTATAGCCCCTCGGGACATCGTACTAGTGAACACCGGAGAGCTGTTTTTT. Amino acids: CASSIAPRDIVLVNTGELFF.